A single sample is the source of the 11 T cell receptor beta chains below, sequenced in a study of T cell changes during pregnancy in multiple sclerosis. Clones were sequenced by immunoSEQ multiplex PCR, and TCRdb holds only the in-frame ones, with some missing. The sample lists approximately 60,000 clones, about 93% occurring once. The source material was CD8+ T cells from peripheral blood mononuclear cells, sampled in the second trimester of pregnancy. The source is a female donor with multiple sclerosis, enrolled in a pregnancy study.

The gene calls are TRBV7-9 and TRBJ2-6; 12 bases fit TRBD1. The CDR3 loop spans 19 amino acids. After removal of 5 bases from V and 0 bases from J, the junction contained 8 bases not matched to a gene. From germline, CDR1 is SEHNR and CDR2 FQNEAQ (reference sequence). The CDR3 bases are TGTGCCAGCAGCCCCACTCCGGGACAGGGGGCCTCTGGGGCCAACGTCCTGACTTTC. This gives the protein CASSPTPGQGASGANVLTF.

The CDR3 bases are TGTGCCATCAGTTGGGACAGTCAAAAAGCTTTCTTT. Translating gives CAISWDSQKAFF. The chain carries TRBV10-3 and TRBJ1-1, with 7 bases identical to TRBD1. Germline values: CDR1 ENHRY, CDR2 SYGVKD. The CDR3 length is 12 residues. Trimming cost V 5 bases and J 9 bases; bases outside gene matches: 6.

CDR3 nucleotides: TGTGCCAGCCAGCCTAGAGGCTCTAGCACAGATACGCAGTATTTT. The encoded protein is CASQPRGSSTDTQYF. The rearrangement joins TRBV7-9 to TRBJ2-3; D ambiguous. The germline V and J ends were trimmed by 8 bases and 0 bases, with 15 bases remaining between them. CDR1 is SEHNR and CDR2 is FQNEAQ in the germline V gene (reference sequence). This CDR3 is 15 amino acids long.

V usage is TRBV4-1 and J usage is TRBJ2-1; 7 bases fit TRBD2. Germline CDR1 and CDR2: MGHRA and YSYEKL. Trimming took 0 bases from V and 10 from J; bases not matched to a gene: 15. This CDR3 comprises 17 residues. CDR3 loop: CASSQDLARGGAPEQFF. In DNA, the CDR3 is TGCGCCAGCAGCCAAGACCTCGCTAGGGGAGGGGCCCCGGAGCAGTTCTTC.

The CDR3 DNA is TGCGCCAGCAGCCTAGCAAGACAGGGCGGTAATGGCTACACCTTC. This codes for CASSLARQGGNGYTF. V and J are TRBV4-1 and TRBJ1-2; 7 bases are shared with TRBD1. The length of the CDR3 is 15 residues. Germline trimming cut 4 bases from V and 6 bases from J; bases unmatched to any gene: 11. The germline gives CDR1 MGHRA, CDR2 YSYEKL.

The chain is built from TRBV5-1 and TRBJ2-5; 11 nucleotides align to TRBD2. CDR1 and CDR2 (germline): SGHRS, YFSETQ. The CDR3 runs 15 residues. With 0 bases clipped from V and 5 bases from J, the junction kept 3 bases outside the gene matches. The CDR3 here is CASSLGTSGSETQYF. Here the CDR3 DNA reads TGCGCCAGCAGCTTGGGGACTAGCGGGTCCGAGACCCAGTACTTC.

The chain has TRBV19 and TRBJ2-1; TRBD1 matches 9 bases. CDR3 length: 14 residues. Trimming at V came to 6 bases and at J to 5 bases, leaving 5 bases not matched to a gene. CDR1 and CDR2 (germline): LNHDA, SQIVND (reference sequence). The CDR3 region has the DNA TGTGCCAGTAGCCACAGGGGGCGACACAATGAGCAGTTCTTC. Its protein product is CASSHRGRHNEQFF.

The rearrangement links TRBV6-5 to TRBJ2-6, with D possibly TRBD1 on 6 matching bases. Trimming shortened V by 5 bases and J by 4 bases, and 12 bases separated the two germline ends. The CDR3 extends over 15 amino acids. Germline CDR1 is MNHEY and CDR2 is SVGAGI. CDR3 protein: CASSKDRSGANVLTF. The CDR3 DNA reads TGTGCCAGCAGTAAAGACAGGTCCGGGGCCAACGTCCTGACTTTC.

With regard to this clone: The junction departs from germline at one end; a sequencing error may be responsible. The chain couples TRBV5-4 to TRBJ2-3; weak D call: TRBD1 (6 bases). The CDR3 is made up of 14 amino acids. Germline V gene data show CDR1 as SGHNT and CDR2 as YYREEE (reference sequence). The CDR3: CTSEVRGGTDTQYF. CDR3 DNA: TGCACATCAGAGGTCAGGGGCGGCACAGATACGCAGTATTTT. Together with reference TRBV5-4 and TRBJ2-3, the CDR3 gives the full variable domain: ETGVTQSPTHLIKTRGQQVTLRCSSQSGHNTVSWYQQALGQGPQFIFQYYREEENGRGNFPPRFSGLQFPNYSSELNVNALELDDSALYLCTSEVRGGTDTQYFGPGTRLTVL.

The chain joins TRBV19 to TRBJ2-1; 7 bases agree with TRBD1. Germline V gives CDR1 LNHDA, CDR2 SQIVND (reference sequence). This CDR3 is built from 12 residues. V gave up 7 bases and J gave up 6 bases; unmatched junction bases: 3. Here the CDR3 reads CASTSGGNEQFF. CDR3 DNA sequence: TGTGCCAGTACCTCAGGGGGCAATGAGCAGTTCTTC.

The chain combines TRBV6-5 with TRBJ1-1, with 7 bases lining up with TRBD1. Germline trimming cut 6 bases from V and 1 base from J; bases unmatched to any gene: 2. The CDR3 spans 13 residues. Germline V gene lookup returns CDR1 MNHEY and CDR2 SVGAGI. CDR3 coding DNA: TGTGCCAGCAGGACAGGGACGAACACTGAAGCTTTCTTT. Its translation: CASRTGTNTEAFF.